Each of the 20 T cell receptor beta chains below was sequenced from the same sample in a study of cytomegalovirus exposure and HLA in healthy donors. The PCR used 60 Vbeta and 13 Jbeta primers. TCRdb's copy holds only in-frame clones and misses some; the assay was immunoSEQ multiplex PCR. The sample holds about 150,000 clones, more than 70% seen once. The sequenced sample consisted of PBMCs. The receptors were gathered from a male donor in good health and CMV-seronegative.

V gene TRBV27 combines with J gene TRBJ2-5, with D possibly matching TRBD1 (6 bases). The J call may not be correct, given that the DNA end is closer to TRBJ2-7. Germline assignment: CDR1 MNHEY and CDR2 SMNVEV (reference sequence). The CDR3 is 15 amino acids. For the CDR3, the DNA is TGTGCCAGCAGGAATTCCGGGACAAAAACCTACGAGCAGTACTTC. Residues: CASRNSGTKTYEQYF.

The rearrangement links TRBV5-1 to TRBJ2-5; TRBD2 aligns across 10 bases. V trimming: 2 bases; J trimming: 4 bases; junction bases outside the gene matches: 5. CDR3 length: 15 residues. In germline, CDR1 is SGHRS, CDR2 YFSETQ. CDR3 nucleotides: TGCGCCAGCAGCTTAGGACTAGCGGAGGGAGAGACCCAGTACTTC. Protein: CASSLGLAEGETQYF.

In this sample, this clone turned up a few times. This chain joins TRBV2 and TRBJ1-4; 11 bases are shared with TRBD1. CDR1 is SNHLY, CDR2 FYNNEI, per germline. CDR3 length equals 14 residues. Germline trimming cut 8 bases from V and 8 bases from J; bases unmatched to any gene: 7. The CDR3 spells CASSRTGGDEKLFF. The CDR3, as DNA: TGTGCCAGCTCCAGGACAGGGGGCGACGAAAAACTGTTTTTT.

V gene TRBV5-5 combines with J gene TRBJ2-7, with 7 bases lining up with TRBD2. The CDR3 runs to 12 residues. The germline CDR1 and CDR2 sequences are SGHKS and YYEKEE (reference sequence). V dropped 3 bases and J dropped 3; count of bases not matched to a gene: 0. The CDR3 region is CASSSGGYEQYF. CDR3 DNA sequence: TGTGCCAGCAGCTCGGGGGGCTACGAGCAGTACTTC.

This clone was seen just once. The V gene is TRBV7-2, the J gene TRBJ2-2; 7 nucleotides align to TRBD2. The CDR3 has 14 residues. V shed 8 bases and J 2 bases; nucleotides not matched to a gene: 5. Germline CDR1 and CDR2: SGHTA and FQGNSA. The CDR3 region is CASQRERNTGELFF. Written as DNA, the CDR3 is TGTGCCAGCCAGCGGGAACGAAACACCGGGGAGCTGTTTTTT.

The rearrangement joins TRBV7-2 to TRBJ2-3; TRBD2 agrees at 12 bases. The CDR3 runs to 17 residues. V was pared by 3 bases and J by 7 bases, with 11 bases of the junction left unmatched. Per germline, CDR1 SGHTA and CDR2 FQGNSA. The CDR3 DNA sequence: TGTGCCAGCAGCTTCGAGACTAGCGGGGGAGCTAAGTATACGCAGTATTTT. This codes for CASSFETSGGAKYTQYF.

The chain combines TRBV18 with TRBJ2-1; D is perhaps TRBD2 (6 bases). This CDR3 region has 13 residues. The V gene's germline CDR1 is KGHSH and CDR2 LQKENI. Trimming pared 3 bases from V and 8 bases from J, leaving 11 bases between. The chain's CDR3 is CASSPNGGDEQFF. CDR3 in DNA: TGTGCCAGCTCACCGAACGGGGGAGATGAGCAGTTCTTC.

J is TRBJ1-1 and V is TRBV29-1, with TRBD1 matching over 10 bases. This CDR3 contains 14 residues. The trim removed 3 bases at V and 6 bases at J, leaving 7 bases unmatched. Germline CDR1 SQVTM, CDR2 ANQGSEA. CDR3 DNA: TGCAGCGTTGATCCCCGGGACAGGGGAGCTGAAGCTTTCTTT. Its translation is CSVDPRDRGAEAFF.

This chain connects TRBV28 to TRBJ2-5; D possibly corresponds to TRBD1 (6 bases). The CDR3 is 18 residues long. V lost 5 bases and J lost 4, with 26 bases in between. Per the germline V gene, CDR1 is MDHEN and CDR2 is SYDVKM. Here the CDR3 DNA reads TGTGCCAGCAGTCCCGCCCGAATTCCCAACAGGGCCGCAGAGACCCAGTACTTC. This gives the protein CASSPARIPNRAAETQYF.

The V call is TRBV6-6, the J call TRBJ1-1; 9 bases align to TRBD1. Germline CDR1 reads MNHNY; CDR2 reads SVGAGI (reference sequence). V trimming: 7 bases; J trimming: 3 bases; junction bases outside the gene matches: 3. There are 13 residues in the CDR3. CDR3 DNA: TGTGCCAGCACCCGGACAGGGGACACTGAAGCTTTCTTT. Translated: CASTRTGDTEAFF.

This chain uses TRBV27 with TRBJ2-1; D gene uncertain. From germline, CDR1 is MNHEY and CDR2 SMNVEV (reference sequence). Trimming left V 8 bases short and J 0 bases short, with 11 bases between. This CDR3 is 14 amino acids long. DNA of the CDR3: TGTGCCAGCGGAAAAGCGAGCTCCTACAATGAGCAGTTCTTC. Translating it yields CASGKASSYNEQFF.

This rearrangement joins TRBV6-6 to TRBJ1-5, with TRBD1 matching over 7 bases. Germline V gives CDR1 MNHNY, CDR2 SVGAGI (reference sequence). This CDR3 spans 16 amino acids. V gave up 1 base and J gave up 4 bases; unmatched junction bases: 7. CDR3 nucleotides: TGTGCCAGCAGTTACTTGGGGACAGTGCTAAATCAGCCCCAGCATTTT. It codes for CASSYLGTVLNQPQHF.

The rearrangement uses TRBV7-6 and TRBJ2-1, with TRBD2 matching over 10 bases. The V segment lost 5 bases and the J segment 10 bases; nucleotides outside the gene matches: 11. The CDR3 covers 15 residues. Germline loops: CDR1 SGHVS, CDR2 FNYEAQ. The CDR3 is CASSLTSSGGREQFF. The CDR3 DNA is TGTGCCAGCAGCCTCACCTCTAGCGGGGGTAGGGAGCAGTTCTTC.

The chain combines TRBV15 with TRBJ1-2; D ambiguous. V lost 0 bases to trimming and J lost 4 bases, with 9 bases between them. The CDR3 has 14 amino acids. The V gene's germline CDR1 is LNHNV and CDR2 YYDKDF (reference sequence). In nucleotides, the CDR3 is TGTGCCACCAGCAGAGATGGAGAGGTCTATGGCTACACCTTC. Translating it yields CATSRDGEVYGYTF.

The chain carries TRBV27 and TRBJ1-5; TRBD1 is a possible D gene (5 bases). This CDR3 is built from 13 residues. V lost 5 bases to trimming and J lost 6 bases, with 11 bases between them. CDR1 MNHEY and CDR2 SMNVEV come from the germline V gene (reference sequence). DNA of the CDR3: TGTGCCAGCAGTGTCAGGGTAGGTCAGCCCCAGCATTTT. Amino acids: CASSVRVGQPQHF.

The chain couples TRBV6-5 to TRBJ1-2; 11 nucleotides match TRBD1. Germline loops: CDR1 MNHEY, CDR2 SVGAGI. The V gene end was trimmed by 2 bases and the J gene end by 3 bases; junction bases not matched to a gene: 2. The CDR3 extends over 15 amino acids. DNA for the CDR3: TGTGCCAGCAGTTACAAGGACAGGGGGCACTATGGCTACACCTTC. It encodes CASSYKDRGHYGYTF.

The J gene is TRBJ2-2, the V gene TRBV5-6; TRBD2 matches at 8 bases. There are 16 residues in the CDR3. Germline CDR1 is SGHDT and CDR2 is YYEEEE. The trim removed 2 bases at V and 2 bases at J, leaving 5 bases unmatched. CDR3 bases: TGTGCCAGCAGCTTTACTAGCGGATACAACACCGGGGAGCTGTTTTTT. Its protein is CASSFTSGYNTGELFF.

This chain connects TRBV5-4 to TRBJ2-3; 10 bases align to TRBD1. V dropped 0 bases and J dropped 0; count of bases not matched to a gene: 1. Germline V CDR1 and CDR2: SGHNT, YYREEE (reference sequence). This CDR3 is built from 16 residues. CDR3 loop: CASSLGGQGSTDTQYF. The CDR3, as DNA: TGTGCCAGCAGCTTGGGGGGACAGGGGAGCACAGATACGCAGTATTTT.

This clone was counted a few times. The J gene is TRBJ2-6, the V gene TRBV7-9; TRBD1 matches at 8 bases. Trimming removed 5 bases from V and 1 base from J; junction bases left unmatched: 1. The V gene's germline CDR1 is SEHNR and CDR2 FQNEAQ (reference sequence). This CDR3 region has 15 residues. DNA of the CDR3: TGTGCCAGCAGCCGGACAGGGTCTGGGGCCAACGTCCTGACTTTC. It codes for CASSRTGSGANVLTF.

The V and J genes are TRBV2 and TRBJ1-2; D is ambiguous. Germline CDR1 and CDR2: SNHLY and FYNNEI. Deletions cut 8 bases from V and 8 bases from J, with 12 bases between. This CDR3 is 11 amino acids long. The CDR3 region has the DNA TGTGCCAGCGCGGTTAAGGTGGGCTACACCTTC. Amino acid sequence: CASAVKVGYTF.